Listed below are T cell receptor beta chains from one sample, sequenced in a study of blood T cell repertoires in COVID-19. The protocol was immunoSEQ multiplex PCR, while the TCRdb copy is restricted to in-frame clones and leaves out a portion. The sample has 150,000 to 200,000 clones, roughly nine tenths seen once. The sequencing sample was made of peripheral blood. These TCRs come from a man aged 55 to 70 with active or convalescent COVID-19. CDR3s include the opening cysteine and the closing phenylalanine or tryptophan. D genes are given only for firm matches. Size is omitted from some rows. Given values are once, few, many or a class for expanded clones.

TRBV2	TRBJ1-1	NA	once	TGTGCCAGCAGTGAAGCGATACGCACGGGTGGAGCTTTCTTT	CASSEAIRTGGAFF
TRBV5-4	TRBJ2-3	NA	NA	TGTGCCAGCAGCCCCGGGGGCAGGGGGGCAGATACGCAGTATTTT	CASSPGGRGADTQYF
TRBV10-1	TRBJ2-3	NA	once	TGCGCCACCGCTAAGATCCTCACAGATACGCAGTATTTT	CATAKILTDTQYF
TRBV5-1	TRBJ1-5	NA	once	TGCGCCAGCAGCTTGGAGGGGGTCAGCAATCAGCCCCAGCATTTT	CASSLEGVSNQPQHF
TRBV2	TRBJ1-1	NA	NA	TGTGCCAGCAGTGAAAATTCGCGTTACACTGAAGCTTTCTTT	CASSENSRYTEAFF
TRBV5-1	TRBJ2-3	TRBD2	NA	TGCGCCAGCAGCTTGAATTTTCGTGGCGGGGGGGCCGCAGATACGCAGTATTTT	CASSLNFRGGGAADTQYF
TRBV6-5	TRBJ1-2	NA	NA	TGTGCCAGCAGTTCACAGCCCCTCTATGGCTACACCTTC	CASSSQPLYGYTF
TRBV4-1	TRBJ1-5	NA	NA	TGCGCCAGCAGCCACGTAACATTAGCAGGGAATCAGCCCCAGCATTTT	CASSHVTLAGNQPQHF
TRBV6-5	TRBJ2-4	NA	NA	TGTGCCAGCAGGGGAGACATAGCCAAAAACATTCAGTACTTC	CASRGDIAKNIQYF
TRBV19	TRBJ1-5	NA	NA	TGTGCCAGTACCAGAACCATTAGCAATCAGCCCCAGCATTTT	CASTRTISNQPQHF
TRBV21-1	TRBJ1-1	NA	NA	TGTGCCAGCAGCAAACGGTGGACAGGGGGTTGGAACACTGAAGCTTTCTTT	CASSKRWTGGWNTEAFF
TRBV4-1	TRBJ1-1	NA	NA	TGCGCCAGCAGCCAAGACACGGGAAGGAACACTGAAGCTTTCTTT	CASSQDTGRNTEAFF
TRBV7-9	TRBJ2-6	NA	NA	TGTGCCAGCAGCTCCGAAGGAGGGACTGGGGCCAACGTCCTGACTTTC	CASSSEGGTGANVLTF
TRBV6-5	TRBJ2-1	NA	NA	TGTGCCAGCGGGAGCTCCTACAATGAGCAGTTCTTC	CASGSSYNEQFF
TRBV4-1	TRBJ1-3	TRBD1	NA	TGCGCCAGCAGCCAGGGAACAGGGGGATCTGGAAACACCATATATTTT	CASSQGTGGSGNTIYF
TRBV2	TRBJ1-1	TRBD1	NA	TGTGCCAGCGGGGAACCGGGACAGGGGCCTGAAGCTTTCTTT	CASGEPGQGPEAFF
TRBV5-1	TRBJ2-5	NA	NA	TGCGCCAGCAGCTCCAGGGGTCAAGAGACCCAGTACTTC	CASSSRGQETQYF
TRBV4-1	TRBJ2-3	TRBD1	NA	TGCGCCAGCAGCCAAGATGGTGCAACAGGGGGCACAGATACGCAGTATTTT	CASSQDGATGGTDTQYF
TRBV5-6	TRBJ2-5	TRBD2	NA	TGTGCCAGCAGCTTGCAAGGACTAGCGGGGGGGCTCGACTTC	CASSLQGLAGGLDF
TRBV6-6	TRBJ1-1	NA	NA	TGTGCCAGCAGTACTTCCCTTGAAGCTTTCTTT	CASSTSLEAFF
TRBV19	TRBJ2-7	TRBD1	NA	TGTGCCAGTAGTACACGACAGGGTGGCTCCTACGAGCAGTACTTC	CASSTRQGGSYEQYF
TRBV6-5	TRBJ2-1	TRBD2	NA	TGTGCCAGCAGGGGACTAGCGGGAGACTACAATGAGCAGTTCTTC	CASRGLAGDYNEQFF
TRBV11-1	TRBJ2-1	TRBD2	NA	TGTGCCAGCAGCTTAATGTCTAGCGGGGGCAATGAGCAGTTCTTC	CASSLMSSGGNEQFF
TRBV11-3	TRBJ2-7	NA	NA	TGTGCCAGCAGCTTAGGCGGGACAGACTCCTACGAGCAGTACTTC	CASSLGGTDSYEQYF
TRBV19	TRBJ2-5	NA	once	TGTGCCAGTAGTAAAGGGTTCCCGGGGGAGACCCAGTACTTC	CASSKGFPGETQYF
TRBV30	TRBJ2-1	NA	once	TGTGCCTGGAGTAAGTCCCTAGCGACATACAATGAGCAGTTCTTC	CAWSKSLATYNEQFF
TRBV7-2	TRBJ2-7	NA	NA	TGTGCCAGCAGCAAGGGACTGGATCCACCCTACGAGCAGTACTTC	CASSKGLDPPYEQYF
TRBV7-8	TRBJ2-3	TRBD2	NA	TGTGCCAGCAGTCCTAGCGGGGGGGCCCCTACAGATACGCAGTATTTT	CASSPSGGAPTDTQYF
TRBV20-1	TRBJ1-1	NA	once	TGCAGTGCTAGTATCCTGGGACTAGGGACTGAAGCTTTCTTT	CSASILGLGTEAFF
TRBV5-4	TRBJ2-1	NA	NA	TGTGCCAGCAGCTCCGCCAGGCTTTACAATGAGCAGTTCTTC	CASSSARLYNEQFF
TRBV6-1	TRBJ2-1	TRBD2	NA	TGTGCCAGCAGTGAAGCTCCTAGCGGGAGGCCCTCCTACAATGAGCAGTTCTTC	CASSEAPSGRPSYNEQFF
TRBV9	TRBJ2-1	NA	NA	TGTGCCAGCAGCCCTCCTAGCAATGAGCAGTTCTTC	CASSPPSNEQFF
TRBV19	TRBJ1-5	NA	NA	TGTGCCAGTAGACCTAGACAGCCTTATAGCAATCAGCCCCAGCATTTT	CASRPRQPYSNQPQHF
TRBV7-2	TRBJ2-7	NA	once	TGTGCCAGCAGCTTAGCCGTAGCGGACCCTTACGAGCAGTACTTC	CASSLAVADPYEQYF
TRBV18	TRBJ1-2	TRBD1	once	TGTGCCAGCACCGAAGACAGGGTTGGTGACGGCTACACCTTC	CASTEDRVGDGYTF
TRBV5-1	TRBJ2-1	TRBD2	NA	TGCGCCAGCAGCAACATGATGCGAGCGGGAGCGGGCTACAATGAGCAGTTCTTC	CASSNMMRAGAGYNEQFF
TRBV4-1	TRBJ1-5	NA	NA	TGCGCCAGCAGCCAAGCCGCTACAGGTTATAGCAATCAGCCCCAGCATTTT	CASSQAATGYSNQPQHF
TRBV10-1	TRBJ2-5	TRBD1	NA	TGCGCCAGCAGTGTGGGACAGGCCCAAGAGACCCAGTACTTC	CASSVGQAQETQYF
TRBV4-1	TRBJ1-1	NA	NA	TGCGCCAGCAGCCAAGACGGAGACAGAAACACTGAAGCTTTCTTT	CASSQDGDRNTEAFF
TRBV3-1/TRBV3-2	TRBJ2-5	TRBD2	NA	TGTGCCAGCAGTCAGAGCATGGGGGGGCAAGAGACCCAGTACTTC	CASSQSMGGQETQYF
TRBV5-1	TRBJ1-3	TRBD1	few	TGCGCCAGCAGCTTGGGTACAAGGGACAGCTTCCCCTCTGGAAACACCATATATTTT	CASSLGTRDSFPSGNTIYF
TRBV7-9	TRBJ1-5	NA	once	TGTGCCAGCAGCTTAGGGACAGAGGCCCAGCTCAATCAGCCCCAGCATTTT	CASSLGTEAQLNQPQHF
TRBV9	TRBJ1-2	TRBD1	NA	TGTGCCAGCAGCAAGGACAGGGAGGGCTATGGCTACACCTTC	CASSKDREGYGYTF
TRBV4-1	TRBJ2-3	TRBD2	once	TGCGCCAGCAGCCAAGATCAAGCGGGGGGCTCGATCACAGATACGCAGTATTTT	CASSQDQAGGSITDTQYF
TRBV25-1	TRBJ2-1	NA	NA	TGTGCCAGCAGTGAATTCAGGTCTAGCCGTGGCAATGAGCAGTTCTTC	CASSEFRSSRGNEQFF
TRBV11-2	TRBJ1-2	NA	NA	TGTGCCAGCAGCTTAAGGGGAAGGGATGGCTACACCTTC	CASSLRGRDGYTF
TRBV10-3	TRBJ2-5	TRBD2	NA	TGTGCCATCAGCCCCTCGACTAGCGGGGAAGAGACCCAGTACTTC	CAISPSTSGEETQYF
TRBV7-9	TRBJ1-2	NA	NA	TGTGCCAGTAGCTCGGGAGCAAATGGCTACACCTTC	CASSSGANGYTF
TRBV29-1	TRBJ1-1	NA	NA	TGCAGCGTTGAAGTTTCGGGGAAGAACACTGAAGCTTTCTTT	CSVEVSGKNTEAFF
TRBV5-1	TRBJ2-5	NA	NA	TGCGCCAGCAGCTTGATGACAGTCCAAGAGACCCAGTACTTC	CASSLMTVQETQYF
TRBV11-2	TRBJ1-2	NA	NA	TGTGCCAGCAGCTTCAAAGGGGACTATGGCTACACCTTC	CASSFKGDYGYTF